The 30 T cell receptor beta chains below come from one sample, sequenced in a study of cytomegalovirus exposure and HLA in healthy donors. Some clones are missing from TCRdb's copy, which holds only in-frame ones; the method was immunoSEQ multiplex PCR. Of about 160,000 clones detected, about nine tenths appear once; the ten largest clones hold 10% to 13%. Source material: PBMCs. The receptors shown here come from a woman aged 18-29 years in good health and CMV-seropositive.

At least ten counts were recorded for this clone. The chain couples TRBV14 to TRBJ2-2, with D possibly TRBD2 on 6 matching bases. CDR1 is SGHDN, CDR2 FVKESK, per germline. The ends were cut back, 4 bases at V and 2 bases at J, with 14 bases in the middle. CDR3 length: 16 residues. CDR3 coding DNA: TGTGCCAGCAGCCCCTTGAGGACTACTAACACCGGGGAGCTGTTTTTT. Translation: CASSPLRTTNTGELFF.

This chain uses TRBV19 with TRBJ2-1; D is possibly TRBD2 (6 bases). This CDR3 is 15 amino acids long. Germline lookup yields CDR1 LNHDA and CDR2 SQIVND (reference sequence). The V end lost 5 bases, the J end lost 10 bases, and 21 bases lay between the germline ends. CDR3 sequence (DNA): TGTGCCAGTAGTTCACCGGGACTTCCTCTAAGGGAGCAGTTCTTC. Protein: CASSSPGLPLREQFF.

In this sample, this clone turned up a few times. A junction boundary mismatches the germline segment, possibly from a read error. This chain links TRBV14 with TRBJ2-7; 12 bases map to TRBD2. CDR1 is SGHDN and CDR2 is FVKESK in the germline V gene. There are 12 residues in the CDR3. The CDR3 nucleotides are TGTGCCAGCAGCCAGGGACTAGCGGGCTTGTCGTTC. As protein: CASSQGLAGLSF.

Here the CDR3 DNA reads TGTGCCAGCAGTTTATCCGGGGGAGATACGCAGTATTTT. The encoded protein is CASSLSGGDTQYF. The gene calls are TRBV28 and TRBJ2-3; possibly TRBD2 for D (6 bases). The CDR3 is 13 amino acids. V was pared by 1 base and J by 5 bases, with 7 bases between. The germline V gene has CDR1 MDHEN and CDR2 SYDVKM. Complete variable domain (other parts from reference TRBV28 and TRBJ2-3): DVKVTQSSRYLVKRTGEKVFLECVQDMDHENMFWYRQDPGLGLRLIYFSYDVKMKEKGDIPEGYSVSREKKERFSLILESASTNQTSMYLCASSLSGGDTQYFGPGTRLTVL.

The chain combines TRBV4-1 with TRBJ2-7; 9 bases fit TRBD1. Germline loops: CDR1 MGHRA, CDR2 YSYEKL. The CDR3 extends over 16 amino acids. V lost 1 base and J lost 3; bases outside the gene matches: 7. CDR3 in DNA: TGCGCCAGCAGCCAAGGGCGGGGACAGGGAATCTACGAGCAGTACTTC. Protein sequence: CASSQGRGQGIYEQYF.

This chain uses TRBV7-9 with TRBJ2-1; 11 bases agree with TRBD2. This CDR3 contains 18 residues. J gave up 6 bases and V 5 bases, and 15 bases lay outside the gene matches. CDR1 is SEHNR, CDR2 FQNEAQ, per germline (reference sequence). The CDR3 DNA reads TGTGCCAGCAGCCCTACTCCTCGAATAGCGGGAGGGGGCAATGAGCAGTTCTTC. Amino acid sequence: CASSPTPRIAGGGNEQFF.

The rearrangement links TRBV5-6 to TRBJ2-7, with 7 positions matching TRBD2. V was clipped by 5 bases and J by 7 bases; unmatched bases: 3. The CDR3 sequence is 11 residues long. Germline CDR1 reads SGHDT; CDR2 reads YYEEEE. CDR3 sequence: CASSAGVEQYF. As DNA, the CDR3 is TGTGCCAGCAGTGCGGGAGTAGAGCAGTACTTC.

The chain employs TRBV5-1 and TRBJ2-5, with D possibly being TRBD1 (5 bases). The CDR3 spans 13 residues. Trimming left V 0 bases short and J 5 bases short, with 8 bases between. Germline lookup yields CDR1 SGHRS and CDR2 YFSETQ. The CDR3: CASSLEGMETQYF. The CDR3 DNA sequence: TGCGCCAGCAGCTTGGAGGGGATGGAGACCCAGTACTTC.

The J gene is TRBJ2-1, the V gene TRBV7-9; tentative D call: TRBD2 (9 bases). This CDR3 has 14 residues. Trimming shortened V by 0 bases and J by 15 bases, and 18 bases separated the two germline ends. Per the germline V gene, CDR1 is SEHNR and CDR2 is FQNEAQ (reference sequence). CDR3 sequence reads: CASSLASLAGQAFF. The CDR3 coding sequence is TGTGCCAGCAGCTTAGCGTCGCTAGCGGGACAGGCGTTCTTC.

The chain recombines TRBV7-2 with TRBJ2-7; possibly TRBD2 for D (7 bases). V was trimmed by 2 bases and J by 6 bases, leaving 8 bases between them. The CDR3 runs 12 residues. The germline V gene encodes CDR1 SGHTA and CDR2 FQGNSA. The CDR3 DNA reads as TGTGCCAGCAGCTTAAGGGGGGGCGAGCAGTACTTC. It codes for CASSLRGGEQYF.

V gene TRBV5-1 combines with J gene TRBJ1-1; possible D gene TRBD1, 6 bases. This CDR3 has 15 residues. In germline, CDR1 is SGHRS, CDR2 YFSETQ. With 3 bases removed from V and 0 bases from J, the gap between germline ends came to 12 bases. The CDR3 sequence is CASSSQTGVNTEAFF. Here the CDR3 DNA reads TGCGCCAGCAGCTCCCAGACAGGAGTGAACACTGAAGCTTTCTTT.

This chain links TRBV28 with TRBJ2-2; 10 nucleotides agree with TRBD2. With V trimmed by 6 bases and J by 6 bases, 10 bases remained unmatched. CDR3 length equals 16 residues. Looked up from germline, CDR1 is MDHEN and CDR2 is SYDVKM. This chain's CDR3 is CASSNGIAGGPGELFF. DNA for the CDR3: TGTGCCAGCAGCAACGGAATAGCGGGAGGCCCCGGGGAGCTGTTTTTT.

The J gene is TRBJ2-5, the V gene TRBV30; a possible D gene is TRBD2 (6 bases). The germline V and J ends were trimmed by 2 bases and 4 bases, with 14 bases remaining between them. The CDR3 consists of 14 residues. The germline V gene encodes CDR1 GTSNPN and CDR2 SVGIG (reference sequence). CDR3 region: CAWSNTQGGETQYF. DNA for the CDR3: TGTGCCTGGAGTAACACTCAGGGAGGAGAGACCCAGTACTTC.

The sample holds many counts of this clone. The DNA of the CDR3 is TGTGCCAGCAGTGGGTTAGCGGGAGTGGGTCCAGGTGAGCAGTTCTTC. Translating it yields CASSGLAGVGPGEQFF. The J gene is TRBJ2-1, the V gene TRBV6-4; TRBD2 matches 9 bases. V dropped 4 bases and J dropped 9; count of bases not matched to a gene: 13. The CDR3 covers 16 residues. Germline CDR1 MRHNA, CDR2 SNTAGT.

The gene calls are TRBV4-2 and TRBJ1-1; the D is unclear. The CDR3 is 14 residues long. With 4 bases removed from V and 5 bases from J, the gap between germline ends came to 14 bases. The germline gives CDR1 LGHNA, CDR2 YNFKEQ. The DNA for the CDR3 is TGTGCCAGCAGCCCCTGGACCGGGGAAACTGAAGCTTTCTTT. It specifies CASSPWTGETEAFF.

In DNA, the CDR3 is TGTGCCAGCAAGGGAGGAGAGCGGGAGCGTCTGTTCTTC. Its protein product is CASKGGERERLFF. The chain is built from TRBV2 and TRBJ2-1; 8 nucleotides agree with TRBD2. The CDR3 length is 13 residues. Germline trimming cut 7 bases from V and 15 bases from J; bases unmatched to any gene: 14. Germline loops: CDR1 SNHLY, CDR2 FYNNEI. Variable domain in full (rest from reference TRBV2 and TRBJ2-1): EPEVTQTPSHQVTQMGQEVILRCVPISNHLYFYWYRQILGQKVEFLVSFYNNEISEKSEIFDDQFSVERPDGSNFTLKIRSTKLEDSAMYFCASKGGERERLFFGPGTRLTVL.

This chain joins TRBV5-8 and TRBJ2-7, with 11 bases identical to TRBD1. Germline-derived CDR1 and CDR2 are SGHTS and YDEGEE. The V and J ends lost 2 bases and 6 bases, in that order; junction bases with no gene match: 7. The CDR3 loop spans 15 amino acids. The CDR3 nucleotides are TGTGCCAGCAGCTTTCAAGGGACAGGGGGAATCGAGCAGTACTTC. Its protein is CASSFQGTGGIEQYF.

This clone appeared a single time. The chain links TRBV5-1 to TRBJ2-1, with 7 bases lining up with TRBD1. This CDR3 contains 16 residues. The V gene's germline CDR1 is SGHRS and CDR2 YFSETQ. The J segment lost 1 base and the V segment lost 5 bases, leaving 9 bases of the junction unmatched. CDR3 nucleotides: TGCGCCAGCAGACCCGGACAGGCTACATCCTACAATGAGCAGTTCTTC. Its protein is CASRPGQATSYNEQFF.

This rearrangement joins TRBV4-1 to TRBJ2-5, with 8 bases fitting TRBD2. The V segment lost 1 base and the J segment 7 bases; nucleotides outside the gene matches: 5. Per the germline V gene, CDR1 is MGHRA and CDR2 is YSYEKL. The CDR3 spans 14 residues. The CDR3 loop reads CASSQGLAGWTQYF. The CDR3 region has the DNA TGCGCCAGCAGCCAAGGTTTAGCGGGATGGACCCAGTACTTC.

The V and J genes are TRBV9 and TRBJ1-1, with D tentatively TRBD1 (6 bases). This CDR3 region has 12 residues. V was shortened by 3 bases and J by 3 bases, with 6 bases between the two germline ends. Germline V CDR1 and CDR2: SGDLS, YYNGEE. CDR3 sequence reads: CASSEGDTEAFF. The CDR3 bases are TGTGCCAGCAGCGAGGGGGACACTGAAGCTTTCTTT.

The genes are TRBV18 and TRBJ2-6; no firm D call. Germline V gene lookup returns CDR1 KGHSH and CDR2 LQKENI. Trimming cost V 7 bases and J 4 bases, with 14 bases left between them. The CDR3 runs 15 residues. This CDR3 is CASFSGFAGANVLTF. CDR3 in DNA: TGTGCCAGCTTTTCAGGCTTCGCCGGGGCCAACGTCCTGACTTTC.

V and J are TRBV14 and TRBJ2-1, with 9 bases that match TRBD2. Trimming cost V 2 bases and J 8 bases; bases outside gene matches: 4. This CDR3 is 14 amino acids long. The germline V gene encodes CDR1 SGHDN and CDR2 FVKESK. In DNA, the CDR3 is TGTGCCAGCAGCCAATGGGCGGGAGGGTATGAGCAGTTCTTC. This sequence encodes CASSQWAGGYEQFF.

The gene calls are TRBV5-6 and TRBJ1-3; no clear D gene. Germline assignment: CDR1 SGHDT and CDR2 YYEEEE. The germline V and J ends were trimmed by 0 bases and 5 bases, with 9 bases remaining between them. This CDR3 has 14 amino acids. CDR3 amino acids: CASSLEQLRNTIYF. The CDR3 DNA reads as TGTGCCAGCAGCTTGGAACAGCTCCGAAACACCATATATTTT.

The rearrangement joins TRBV7-2 to TRBJ2-3, with D perhaps matching TRBD2 (5 bases). Germline CDR1 SGHTA, CDR2 FQGNSA. With 1 base removed from V and 5 bases from J, the gap between germline ends came to 10 bases. The CDR3 is 14 residues long. CDR3: CASSLETSLDTQYF. Here the CDR3 DNA reads TGTGCCAGCAGCTTAGAAACTAGTCTAGATACGCAGTATTTT. The full variable domain, in which reference TRBV7-2 and TRBJ2-3 provide the parts outside the CDR3, is GAGVSQSPSNKVTEKGKDVELRCDPISGHTALYWYRQSLGQGLEFLIYFQGNSAPDKSGLPSDRFSAERTGGSVSTLTIQRTQQEDSAVYLCASSLETSLDTQYFGPGTRLTVL.

This chain joins TRBV4-2 and TRBJ2-7; D uncertain. Germline V lookup: CDR1 LGHNA, CDR2 YNFKEQ. The length of the CDR3 is 14 residues. Trimming stripped 0 bases from V and 2 bases from J, with 8 bases between. This chain's CDR3 is CASSQESLAYEQYF. In DNA, the CDR3 is TGTGCCAGCAGCCAAGAGTCACTGGCCTACGAGCAGTACTTC.

The rearrangement joins TRBV7-6 to TRBJ2-1; possible D gene TRBD2, 6 bases. This CDR3 has 15 amino acids. Trimming stripped 10 bases from V and 3 bases from J, with 19 bases between. CDR1 is SGHVS and CDR2 is FNYEAQ in the germline V gene. CDR3 sequence: CATSTAGEHYNEQFF. Written as DNA, the CDR3 is TGTGCCACCTCCACAGCGGGCGAACACTACAATGAGCAGTTCTTC.

In its sample, this clone was seen a few times. The chain recombines TRBV5-1 with TRBJ2-7; D is unclear. The CDR3 is 16 residues long. Trimming cost V 4 bases and J 13 bases, with 30 bases left between them. Germline CDR1 is SGHRS and CDR2 is YFSETQ. The CDR3 nucleotides read TGCGCCAGCAGCCCTGCAATCACGTCCCTAGGAGAAAGAAGATACTTC. Encoded protein: CASSPAITSLGERRYF.

J is TRBJ2-7 and V is TRBV2; TRBD1 matches 7 bases. The CDR3 is 12 amino acids. V was pared by 6 bases and J by 3 bases, with 2 bases of the junction left unmatched. From germline, CDR1 is SNHLY and CDR2 FYNNEI. In nucleotides, the CDR3 is TGTGCCAGCAGGACAGGGTTCTACGAGCAGTACTTC. Protein: CASRTGFYEQYF.

This clone was picked up one time. The rearrangement uses TRBV27 and TRBJ2-5; TRBD2 matches at 13 bases. The CDR3 length is 14 residues. The junction had 2 bases not matched to a gene; V was cut back by 4 bases and J by 6 bases. CDR1 and CDR2 (germline): MNHEY, SMNVEV (reference sequence). CDR3 sequence reads: CASSSGLAGQTQYF. In DNA, the CDR3 is TGTGCCAGCAGTTCGGGACTAGCGGGACAGACCCAGTACTTC.

The chain's CDR3 is CASSLDRRQGRGEQYF. The DNA of the CDR3 is TGTGCCAGCAGCTTAGACCGCCGACAGGGAAGGGGCGAGCAGTACTTC. V gene TRBV7-2 combines with J gene TRBJ2-7; 7 nucleotides line up with TRBD1. The germline V gene encodes CDR1 SGHTA and CDR2 FQGNSA. After removal of 1 base from V and 6 bases from J, the junction contained 12 bases not matched to a gene. This CDR3 has 16 amino acids.